Presented here are 7 T cell receptor beta chains from one specimen sequenced in a study of identifying expanded T cells in peripheral blood (dated by TCRdb to between 2019 and 2020). The library relied on the immunoSEQ multiplex PCR assay. TCRdb limited this immuneACCESS table to in-frame rearrangements with V and J called. A share of clones is missing; checked studies link under half to unresolved V genes, and the rest is unexplained. This sample has 85,000 to 100,000 clones in its table, and around 89% of those were observed once. 4% to 4.5% of the sample is held by the ten biggest clonotypes. The sequenced material came from blood. The source is a person aged 18 to 75 in good health.

The V gene is TRBV19, the J gene TRBJ1-1, with D unresolved. This CDR3 has 13 residues. V was cut by 4 bases and J by 2 bases, with 8 bases left in between. CDR1 and CDR2 (germline): LNHDA, SQIVND (reference sequence). CDR3 DNA: TGTGCCAGTAGTACACAGATCAACACTGAAGCTTTCTTT. Translation gives CASSTQINTEAFF.

The sample holds one count of this clone. This sequence joins TRBV4-3 and TRBJ1-1, with a tentative D call TRBD1 (6 bases). Germline CDR1 and CDR2: LGHNA and YSLEER. The V and J ends lost 2 bases and 3 bases respectively, with 10 bases between them. CDR3 size: 14 residues. In DNA form, the CDR3 reads TGCGCCAGCAGCCAAAGGAACAGGGACACTGAAGCTTTCTTT. Translating it yields CASSQRNRDTEAFF.

The chain uses TRBV2 and TRBJ1-5; D is unresolved. The germline V gene encodes CDR1 SNHLY and CDR2 FYNNEI. The CDR3 consists of 13 residues. The V and J ends lost 1 base and 6 bases respectively, with 7 bases between them. The DNA of the CDR3 is TGTGCCAGCAGTGAAGGGGGATTTCAGCCCCAGCATTTT. Protein sequence: CASSEGGFQPQHF.

This chain joins TRBV20-1 and TRBJ2-7; D is ambiguous. CDR1 and CDR2 (germline): DFQATT, SNEGSKA (reference sequence). Trimming left V 3 bases short and J 4 bases short, with 7 bases between. CDR3 length: 11 amino acids. CDR3 sequence reads: CSARTWYEQYF. The CDR3 DNA reads TGCAGTGCTAGGACCTGGTACGAGCAGTACTTC.

V is TRBV10-3 and J is TRBJ2-1; D may be TRBD1 (6 bases). The length of the CDR3 is 16 residues. The germline gives CDR1 ENHRY, CDR2 SYGVKD. Trimming pared 4 bases from V and 9 bases from J, leaving 22 bases between. CDR3 nucleotides: TGTGCCATCAGTGGCCAAGGGCAGGGGCGTTCGTCTGAGCAGTTCTTC. Amino acids: CAISGQGQGRSSEQFF.

The V and J genes are TRBV6-6 and TRBJ2-5; D is possibly TRBD2 (5 bases). This CDR3 spans 15 amino acids. CDR1 MNHNY and CDR2 SVGAGI come from the germline V gene (reference sequence). Trimming took off 6 bases at V and 5 bases at J, with 19 bases between the two ends. The CDR3 here is CASSRSLGGTETQYF. The CDR3 region has the DNA TGTGCCAGCAGCCGCTCATTAGGAGGAACTGAGACCCAGTACTTC.

V usage is TRBV11-2 and J usage is TRBJ1-2, with D unresolved. The CDR3 extends over 14 amino acids. Germline lookup yields CDR1 SGHAT and CDR2 FQNNGV. Deletions cut 7 bases from V and 6 bases from J, with 18 bases between. The CDR3 DNA follows: TGTGCCAGCACCGCCGACTCGGCAAGACATGGCTACACCTTC. Translation: CASTADSARHGYTF.